The 2 T cell receptor beta chains below were found in one sample sequenced in a study of identical twins. TCRdb reprocessed the 5' RACE reads via MiXCR and lists one record per CDR3 protein. This sample has 200,000 to 250,000 distinct CDR3 sequences, with about 13% found just once. These data were likewise used in another study, on yellow fever vaccine responses in identical twins.

Sequenced sample: memory (CD45RO+) T cells sorted from blood. Receptors originate from a woman between 18 and 29 years old in good health.

In its sample, this clonotype was seen a few times. The chain carries TRBV5-1 and TRBJ2-5; D unresolved. Germline assignment: CDR1 SGHRS and CDR2 YFSETQ. V was trimmed by 4 bases and J by 1 base, leaving 17 bases between them. This CDR3 has 16 amino acids. The CDR3 nucleotides read TGCGCCAGCAGCACCTCAACTGGACGGACCCAAGAGACCCAGTACTTC. Translation gives CASSTSTGRTQETQYF.

In nucleotides, the CDR3 is TGCGCCAGCAGCTTGGAACTGGGGGATTCACCCCTCCACTTT. This translates into CASSLELGDSPLHF. The chain couples TRBV5-1 to TRBJ1-6; D is perhaps TRBD1 (5 bases). V lost 0 bases and J lost 8, with 9 bases in between. The germline V gene encodes CDR1 SGHRS and CDR2 YFSETQ. This CDR3 is 14 amino acids long.